The 22 T cell receptor beta chains below were found in one sample sequenced in a study of Graves' ophthalmopathy and Graves' hyperthyroidism. RNA transcripts were the template, and TCR beta CDR3 regions were amplified from them. First-round RT-PCR with HTBI primers preceded a second-round multiplex PCR. TCRdb itself ran the multiplex PCR reads through MiXCR, one entry per CDR3 protein. The table lists about 1.1 million distinct CDR3 sequences, about 40% of them singletons. The sequencing input was peripheral blood or thyroid tissue (not recorded which). The receptors were sampled from an adult man with Graves' hyperthyroidism.

In this sample, this clonotype turned up many times. The genes are TRBV7-3 and TRBJ1-2; 10 bases are a match to TRBD1. The CDR3 runs 14 residues. CDR1 SGHTA and CDR2 FQGTGA come from the germline V gene. V shed 5 bases and J 6 bases; nucleotides not matched to a gene: 6. CDR3 sequence (DNA): TGTGCCAGCAGCCGGACAGGGGGTACACATGGCTACACCTTC. This codes for CASSRTGGTHGYTF.

This clonotype was counted many times. The V call is TRBV5-6, the J call TRBJ1-1; tentative D call: TRBD1 (6 bases). CDR3 length equals 16 residues. The V end was cut by 4 bases, the J end by 0 bases, with 16 bases between. Germline CDR1 and CDR2: SGHDT and YYEEEE. The CDR3 loop reads CASSRGTVVVNTEAFF. In DNA, the CDR3 is TGTGCCAGCAGCAGGGGGACGGTCGTCGTGAACACTGAAGCTTTCTTT.

Ten or more counts support this clonotype. The V gene is TRBV20-1, the J gene TRBJ2-5; D is uncertain. The V gene's germline CDR1 is DFQATT and CDR2 SNEGSKA (reference sequence). CDR3 size: 12 residues. Trimming left V 3 bases short and J 5 bases short, with 10 bases between. The CDR3 DNA follows: TGCAGTGCTAGTTGGGGTTGGGAGACCCAGTACTTC. Residues: CSASWGWETQYF.

This clonotype was counted ten times or more. The gene calls are TRBV7-2 and TRBJ1-2, with a tentative D call TRBD1 (6 bases). The CDR3 totals 15 residues. V was pared by 6 bases and J by 4 bases, with 18 bases between. From germline, CDR1 is SGHTA and CDR2 FQGNSA. The CDR3 reads CASSDFDRSLYGYTF. DNA for the CDR3: TGTGCCAGCAGTGACTTCGACAGGAGCCTCTATGGCTACACCTTC.

CDR3: CASRDIFLEPQHF. The CDR3 DNA reads as TGTGCCAGCCGGGACATCTTTCTGGAGCCCCAGCATTTT. The J gene is TRBJ1-5, the V gene TRBV6-6, with a tentative D call TRBD1 (6 bases). The V end was cut by 8 bases, the J end by 8 bases, with 16 bases between. Germline V gene sequence: CDR1 MNHNY, CDR2 SVGAGI (reference sequence). The length of the CDR3 is 13 residues.

This clonotype was detected many times. The chain is built from TRBV5-8 and TRBJ1-1, with D unresolved. V lost 4 bases and J 11 bases, leaving 18 bases between the germline ends. The germline CDR1 and CDR2 sequences are SGHTS and YDEGEE. The CDR3 contains 13 residues. Here the CDR3 DNA reads TGTGCCAGCAGCCTCGACGGGCGGGAAGAGGCTTTCTTT. It specifies CASSLDGREEAFF.

This clonotype was observed many times. The rearrangement links TRBV24-1 to TRBJ1-5; the match to TRBD1 covers 8 bases. V shed 4 bases and J 2 bases; nucleotides not matched to a gene: 6. Germline values: CDR1 KGHDR, CDR2 SFDVKD. The CDR3 covers 16 residues. The CDR3 loop reads CATSDRQGYGNQPQHF. For the CDR3, the DNA is TGTGCCACCAGTGACCGACAGGGGTACGGCAATCAGCCCCAGCATTTT.

The chain links TRBV7-3 to TRBJ1-5; D call uncertain. V lost 5 bases to trimming and J lost 11 bases, with 25 bases between them. Germline V lookup: CDR1 SGHTA, CDR2 FQGTGA. The CDR3 has 16 residues. This chain's CDR3 is CASSRAKSVVQETQHF. The CDR3, as DNA: TGTGCCAGCAGCCGTGCGAAATCAGTCGTCCAAGAGACCCAGCATTTT. Full variable domain (outside the CDR3, taken from reference TRBV7-3 and TRBJ1-5): GAGVSQTPSNKVTEKGKYVELRCDPISGHTALYWYRQSLGQGPEFLIYFQGTGAADDSGLPNDRFFAVRPEGSVSTLKIQRTERGDSAVYLCASSRAKSVVQETQHFGDGTRLSIL.

The chain links TRBV10-3 to TRBJ1-5, with a tentative D call TRBD1 (6 bases). V lost 6 bases and J lost 5, with 14 bases in between. Germline values: CDR1 ENHRY, CDR2 SYGVKD. There are 14 residues in the CDR3. The CDR3 sequence is CAISPQGSYQPQHF. For the CDR3, the DNA is TGTGCCATCAGCCCACAGGGATCCTATCAGCCCCAGCATTTT.

As to this clonotype: A much larger clonotype is one base distant, so this may be a read error. The chain couples TRBV7-2 to TRBJ2-7; no definite D call. Germline V gives CDR1 SGHTA, CDR2 FQGNSA. This CDR3 region has 14 residues. The CDR3 nucleotides are TGTGCCGGCAGCCTGTCGGCCTTACGCTACGAGCAGTACTTC. Protein product: CAGSLSALRYEQYF.

Comment on this clonotype: A much larger clone sits a single nucleotide away, making a read error possible. The CDR3 bases are TGCAGTGCTTGGACAGGGGGAGGTGAAAAACGGTTTTTT. Protein sequence: CSAWTGGGEKRFF. This chain joins TRBV20-1 and TRBJ1-4; 10 nucleotides agree with TRBD1. The CDR3 covers 13 residues. From germline, CDR1 is DFQATT and CDR2 SNEGSKA (reference sequence).

In its sample, this clonotype was seen a few times. The CDR3 nucleotides are TGTGCCAGTGCATACCCCATAGGCGGGGTCTCGAACACCGGGGAGCTGTTTTTT. Translation gives CASAYPIGGVSNTGELFF. The V call is TRBV19, the J call TRBJ2-2; weak D call: TRBD2 (6 bases). Germline assignment: CDR1 LNHDA and CDR2 SQIVND (reference sequence). Deletions cut 8 bases from V and 0 bases from J, with 22 bases between. The length of the CDR3 is 18 residues.

With respect to this clonotype: It may be a read error: a sequence one base away is much more abundant. This chain joins TRBV29-1 and TRBJ2-5; the D gene is possibly TRBD2 (5 bases). V lost 7 bases and J 5 bases, leaving 14 bases between the germline ends. Germline loops: CDR1 SQVTM, CDR2 ANQGSEA. The CDR3 loop spans 12 amino acids. The chain's CDR3 is CSASTGMETQYF. CDR3 coding DNA: TGCAGCGCTAGCACCGGTATGGAGACCCAGTACTTC.

In this sample, this clonotype turned up many times. The rearrangement joins TRBV7-8 to TRBJ2-7; D remains ambiguous. Deletions cut 3 bases from V and 6 bases from J, with 6 bases between. CDR1 and CDR2 from the germline V gene are SGHVS and FQNEAQ. This CDR3 has 11 residues. The CDR3 spells CASSLLAEQYF. CDR3 sequence (DNA): TGTGCCAGCAGCTTGCTCGCCGAGCAGTACTTC.

The rearrangement joins TRBV5-4 to TRBJ2-7; possible D gene TRBD2, 6 bases. Germline V gene data show CDR1 as SGHNT and CDR2 as YYREEE (reference sequence). V was clipped by 10 bases and J by 0 bases, with 20 bases between them. The CDR3 has 15 residues. In DNA form, the CDR3 reads TGTGCCGTTCGAGGGACCGCGGGGAGCTCCTACGAGCAGTACTTC. This translates into CAVRGTAGSSYEQYF.

This clonotype was counted at least ten times. The chain has TRBV7-8 and TRBJ2-7; a possible D gene is TRBD2 (5 bases). The CDR3 extends over 14 amino acids. The germline CDR1 and CDR2 sequences are SGHVS and FQNEAQ. Trimming took off 3 bases at V and 6 bases at J, with 15 bases between the two ends. The chain's CDR3 is CASSLRESLGEQYF. The CDR3 DNA follows: TGTGCCAGCAGCTTGAGGGAATCTTTAGGCGAGCAGTACTTC.

The table lists this clonotype with a few counts. The rearrangement links TRBV29-1 to TRBJ1-1; D possibly corresponds to TRBD1 (5 bases). From germline, CDR1 is SQVTM and CDR2 ANQGSEA. V shed 4 bases and J shed 3 bases, with 18 bases lying between them. CDR3 length: 15 residues. The CDR3 region is CSVVGHLAIYTEAFF. In DNA form, the CDR3 reads TGCAGCGTTGTGGGGCACCTGGCTATTTACACTGAAGCTTTCTTT.

This clonotype was observed a few times. V is TRBV4-1 and J is TRBJ1-2; D ambiguous. The germline CDR1 and CDR2 sequences are MGHRA and YSYEKL. The CDR3 is made up of 18 amino acids. Between the trimmed V and J ends, which lost 4 bases and 0 bases, there was a span of 21 bases. The chain's CDR3 is CASSLHARTTPANYGYTF. The CDR3, as DNA: TGCGCCAGCAGCCTCCACGCCCGAACCACCCCCGCTAACTATGGCTACACCTTC.

This clonotype was picked up many times. The chain recombines TRBV29-1 with TRBJ1-2; possibly TRBD1 for D (5 bases). The CDR3 is 12 amino acids. V lost 4 bases and J 8 bases, leaving 14 bases between the germline ends. Germline values: CDR1 SQVTM, CDR2 ANQGSEA. CDR3 amino acids: CSVVGPNSGYTF. In DNA form, the CDR3 reads TGCAGCGTTGTGGGACCTAATTCAGGCTACACCTTC.

About this clonotype itself: A much larger clone lies one base from this, so it may be a read error. No conserved phenylalanine or tryptophan ends this CDR3, so it is likely a read error. This chain uses TRBV7-2 with TRBJ1-1; D perhaps matches TRBD1 (5 bases). Per the germline V gene, CDR1 is SGHTA and CDR2 is FQGNSA. This CDR3 is built from 14 residues. V gave up 1 base and J gave up 1 base, with 7 bases separating them. CDR3 DNA sequence: TGTGCCAGCAGCTTAGGGACACAGAACACTGAAGCTTTCCTT. Translated, it gives CASSLGTQNTEAFL.

This chain links TRBV4-3 with TRBJ1-2; D not certain. This CDR3 is built from 16 residues. Germline V gives CDR1 LGHNA, CDR2 YSLEER. The V gene lost 0 bases and the J gene lost 6 bases, with 17 bases spanning the gap. Here the CDR3 DNA reads TGCGCCAGCAGCCAAGAAGTAAATTTTTACGGGGATGGCTACACCTTC. Protein sequence: CASSQEVNFYGDGYTF.

In its sample, this clonotype was seen many times. The J gene is TRBJ1-2, the V gene TRBV12-3 or TRBV12-4; TRBD1 might be the D (6 bases). The V end was cut by 6 bases, the J end by 3 bases, with 14 bases between. This CDR3 has 14 amino acids. The CDR3 loop reads CASSQGISDYGYTF. Here the CDR3 DNA reads TGTGCCAGCAGCCAGGGGATATCGGACTATGGCTACACCTTC.